One sample yielded the 22 T cell receptor beta chains listed below, sequenced in a study of blood T cells in healthy people across ages. It was with a sample-barcoded 5' primer and a J-beta primer mix that a second PCR of roughly 7 to 12 cycles was run. TCRdb used MiXCR to reprocess the 5' RACE reads, holding one entry per CDR3 protein. This sample has about 800,000 distinct CDR3 sequences, with 25% found just once. These records were also assigned to another study, of T cells of mothers and their children.

The sample taken for sequencing was blood. These receptor sequences come from a boy younger than 18 in good health.

This rearrangement joins TRBV6-2 or TRBV6-3 to TRBJ2-5; TRBD1 agrees at 10 bases. The J call is doubtful: the DNA matches TRBJ2-1 better. The germline CDR1 and CDR2 sequences are MNHEY and SVGEGT. The CDR3 length is 18 residues. Written as DNA, the CDR3 is TGTGCCAGCAGTTACCACCGGGACAGGGGTCTGCCATACAATGAGCAGTTCTTC. Encoded protein: CASSYHRDRGLPYNEQFF.

V gene TRBV4-1 combines with J gene TRBJ2-5; 7 bases line up with TRBD1. The CDR3 is 14 amino acids. Germline V lookup: CDR1 MGHRA, CDR2 YSYEKL. V trimming: 4 bases; J trimming: 4 bases; junction bases outside the gene matches: 6. CDR3 coding DNA: TGCGCCAGCAGCCGAAGACAGGGACCAGAGACCCAGTACTTC. It specifies CASSRRQGPETQYF.

This clonotype appeared a few times. The chain combines TRBV29-1 with TRBJ2-3; 7 bases are shared with TRBD1. With 6 bases clipped from V and 4 bases from J, the junction kept 10 bases outside the gene matches. This CDR3 is 14 amino acids long. Per the germline V gene, CDR1 is SQVTM and CDR2 is ANQGSEA. The DNA for the CDR3 is TGCAGCGTGACCGAGACAGGGTGGGCAGATACGCAGTATTTT. Protein: CSVTETGWADTQYF.

V and J are TRBV19 and TRBJ1-5, with D tentatively TRBD1 (6 bases). There are 13 residues in the CDR3. The V and J ends lost 5 bases and 7 bases respectively, with 12 bases between them. The germline gives CDR1 LNHDA, CDR2 SQIVND (reference sequence). CDR3 sequence reads: CASSEQGYQPQHF. Written as DNA, the CDR3 is TGTGCCAGTAGTGAACAGGGTTACCAGCCCCAGCATTTT.

This sequence joins TRBV2 and TRBJ2-7, with D perhaps matching TRBD1 (6 bases). This CDR3 region has 15 residues. Germline values: CDR1 SNHLY, CDR2 FYNNEI. Trimming pared 6 bases from V and 2 bases from J, leaving 17 bases between. The CDR3 coding sequence is TGTGCCAGCAGGCCCGCGGCCGCAGGGGCCTACGAGCAGTACTTC. Protein sequence: CASRPAAAGAYEQYF.

This clonotype was detected a few times. The CDR3 loop reads CASSLEGERTLHF. DNA for the CDR3: TGCGCCAGCAGCTTGGAGGGGGAAAGAACCCTCCACTTT. V and J are TRBV5-1 and TRBJ1-6; D possibly corresponds to TRBD1 (6 bases). V dropped 0 bases and J dropped 14 bases, with 12 bases sitting between them. This CDR3 is built from 13 residues. From germline, CDR1 is SGHRS and CDR2 YFSETQ.

This clonotype was counted a few times. The genes are TRBV15 and TRBJ2-3; TRBD2 agrees at 11 bases. This CDR3 contains 17 residues. In germline, CDR1 is LNHNV, CDR2 YYDKDF (reference sequence). The trim removed 0 bases at V and 0 bases at J, leaving 2 bases unmatched. The DNA for the CDR3 is TGTGCCACCAGCAGAGAGGGACTAGCGGTTAGCACAGATACGCAGTATTTT. Protein product: CATSREGLAVSTDTQYF. The full variable domain, with the rest looked up from reference TRBV15 and TRBJ2-3, is DAMVIQNPRYQVTQFGKPVTLSCSQTLNHNVMYWYQQKSSQAPKLLFHYYDKDFNNEADTPDNFQSRRPNTSFCFLDIRSPGLGDTAMYLCATSREGLAVSTDTQYFGPGTRLTVL.

The J gene is TRBJ2-7, the V gene TRBV6-2 or TRBV6-3, with TRBD2 as a possible D gene (6 bases). The V end was cut by 10 bases, the J end by 3 bases, with 16 bases between. This CDR3 is built from 13 residues. Per germline, CDR1 MNHEY and CDR2 SVGEGT. CDR3 in DNA: TGTGCCACCGCTGGGGGGAACAACTACGAGCAGTACTTC. Amino acids: CATAGGNNYEQYF.

The chain combines TRBV28 with TRBJ2-6; D call uncertain. Germline CDR1 reads MDHEN; CDR2 reads SYDVKM. CDR3 length equals 13 residues. Trimming took 6 bases from V and 4 from J, leaving 7 bases between them. The CDR3: CASSREGANVLTF. As DNA, the CDR3 is TGTGCCAGCAGCAGAGAAGGGGCCAACGTCCTGACTTTC.

This clonotype was picked up a small number of times. The chain employs TRBV11-2 and TRBJ2-1; 10 positions match TRBD2. CDR1 and CDR2 (germline): SGHAT, FQNNGV. After removal of 1 base from V and 5 bases from J, the junction contained 5 bases not matched to a gene. This CDR3 region has 16 residues. The CDR3 region is CASSLGTSGRDNEQFF. In DNA form, the CDR3 reads TGTGCCAGCAGCTTAGGGACTAGCGGCAGAGACAATGAGCAGTTCTTC.

Written as DNA, the CDR3 is TGTGCCATCGGGGAACAAGAGACCCAGTACTTC. Translation gives CAIGEQETQYF. The chain has TRBV10-3 and TRBJ2-5; the D is unclear. V dropped 8 bases and J dropped 2 bases, with 6 bases sitting between them. The germline CDR1 and CDR2 sequences are ENHRY and SYGVKD. This CDR3 has 11 amino acids.

This clonotype has only a few counts. This rearrangement joins TRBV3-1 to TRBJ2-7; D remains ambiguous. Trimming cost V 2 bases and J 5 bases, with 10 bases left between them. The CDR3 consists of 13 residues. Per germline, CDR1 LGHDT and CDR2 YNNKEL (reference sequence). Here the CDR3 reads CASSQLAGDEQYF. CDR3 DNA sequence: TGTGCCAGCAGCCAACTGGCAGGAGACGAGCAGTACTTC.

The chain employs TRBV3-1 and TRBJ1-4; TRBD1 might be the D (5 bases). The CDR3 is 15 residues long. V lost 4 bases and J 7 bases, leaving 16 bases between the germline ends. CDR1 and CDR2 (germline): LGHDT, YNNKEL (reference sequence). The CDR3 DNA reads as TGTGCCAGCAGCCCTTCGGCGGGACCGGGTGAAAAACTGTTTTTT. Translating gives CASSPSAGPGEKLFF.

This clonotype was seen a handful of times. This chain links TRBV18 with TRBJ2-5, with 8 nucleotides matching TRBD2. The CDR3 consists of 15 residues. Germline lookup yields CDR1 KGHSH and CDR2 LQKENI. Trimming cost V 0 bases and J 5 bases; bases outside gene matches: 5. For the CDR3, the DNA is TGTGCCAGCTCACCACCGGGACTAGAAGCGGAGACCCAGTACTTC. This encodes CASSPPGLEAETQYF.

This clonotype appeared a few times. The chain recombines TRBV27 with TRBJ2-1, with 9 bases fitting TRBD2. Losses at the gene ends were 4 bases for V and 5 bases for J; bases not matched to a gene: 9. CDR3 length: 16 residues. CDR1 is MNHEY and CDR2 is SMNVEV in the germline V gene (reference sequence). CDR3 in DNA: TGTGCCAGCAGTTCATCTTCACTAGCGGGCCACAATGAGCAGTTCTTC. It yields the protein CASSSSSLAGHNEQFF.

The V gene is TRBV12-5, the J gene TRBJ2-5, with unresolved D. The end of the DNA aligns better with TRBJ2-1, so the J call may be wrong. Germline CDR1 LGHNT, CDR2 FRNRAP. The CDR3 is 13 amino acids. The CDR3 sequence is CASGLDVASEQFF. The CDR3 DNA follows: TGTGCTAGTGGTTTGGATGTAGCCAGCGAGCAGTTCTTC.

The chain employs TRBV20-1 and TRBJ1-3, with D possibly matching TRBD1 (5 bases). The V and J ends lost 5 bases and 2 bases respectively, with 10 bases between them. The germline CDR1 and CDR2 sequences are DFQATT and SNEGSKA (reference sequence). The CDR3 covers 13 residues. This chain's CDR3 is CSAGFRAGNTIYF. CDR3 in DNA: TGCAGTGCTGGCTTCAGGGCTGGAAACACCATATATTTT.

The sample holds a few counts of this clonotype. The chain combines TRBV19 with TRBJ2-4; D not certain. CDR1 is LNHDA, CDR2 SQIVND, per germline (reference sequence). The V and J ends lost 3 bases and 8 bases respectively, with 11 bases between them. The CDR3 length is 13 residues. Written as DNA, the CDR3 is TGTGCCAGTAGTATGGTTCCGAGAGACATTCAGTACTTC. This translates into CASSMVPRDIQYF. The variable domain in full, with the rest retrieved from reference TRBV19 and TRBJ2-4, is DGGITQSPKYLFRKEGQNVTLSCEQNLNHDAMYWYRQDPGQGLRLIYYSQIVNDFQKGDIAEGYSVSREKKESFPLTVTSAQKNPTAFYLCASSMVPRDIQYFGAGTRLSVL.

The CDR3 sequence is CASNTIESEEKLFF. DNA for the CDR3: TGTGCCAGCAACACTATTGAGTCCGAAGAAAAACTGTTTTTT. The chain employs TRBV4-2 and TRBJ1-4; D not certain. V was cut by 7 bases and J by 8 bases, with 17 bases left in between. Germline lookup yields CDR1 LGHNA and CDR2 YNFKEQ. The CDR3 runs 14 residues.

This clonotype was counted a few times. V usage is TRBV29-1 and J usage is TRBJ2-5; D gene uncertain. The DNA end is a closer match to TRBJ2-7, so the J assignment may be wrong. The CDR3 runs 11 residues. CDR1 SQVTM and CDR2 ANQGSEA come from the germline V gene. The DNA of the CDR3 is TGCAGCGTTGAAGTAGACTACGAGCAGTACTTC. Amino acid sequence: CSVEVDYEQYF.

This clonotype was seen a few times. The chain joins TRBV27 to TRBJ2-7; 8 bases agree with TRBD1. The junction had 7 bases not matched to a gene; V was cut back by 6 bases and J by 0 bases. Per germline, CDR1 MNHEY and CDR2 SMNVEV (reference sequence). The CDR3 length is 15 residues. The DNA of the CDR3 is TGTGCCAGCAGGAACCGGGACAGGAGCTCCTACGAGCAGTACTTC. The encoded protein is CASRNRDRSSYEQYF.

This chain links TRBV27 with TRBJ2-3, with D perhaps matching TRBD1 (6 bases). From germline, CDR1 is MNHEY and CDR2 SMNVEV (reference sequence). V shed 2 bases and J shed 1 base, with 16 bases lying between them. CDR3 length: 17 amino acids. Here the CDR3 DNA reads TGTGCCAGCAGTTTAGAGGGGGACCATCCGCGCACAGATACGCAGTATTTT. This gives the protein CASSLEGDHPRTDTQYF.